This T cell receptor beta chain derives from a study of cytomegalovirus exposure and HLA in healthy donors. Study in general: In a later analysis, the roughly 110 validation repertoires were reported to have used the same platform as the roughly 610 first-cohort repertoires.

On this clone: As yet, its antigen is unknown.

Study-level results: Under in vitro conditions, a few CMV-associated chains were confirmed as specific for CMV antigens. Associated with cytomegalovirus, according to the listing, were about 160 TCR beta chains.

Sequenced by immunoSEQ multiplex PCR; TCRdb stores in-frame clones only, minus some. This repertoire shows about 76,000 clones, about 95% found once; its top ten account for under 2%. Germline-derived CDR1 and CDR2 are MNHEY and SMNVEV (reference sequence). The CDR3 has 13 residues. The V and J ends lost 0 bases and 6 bases respectively, with 9 bases between them. The chain combines TRBV27 with TRBJ2-7; D is ambiguous. The sequence came from a woman between 18 and 29 years old in good health and CMV-seropositive. Sequencing was performed on PBMCs. DNA for the CDR3: TGTGCCAGCAGTTTATCGACTTCTCTCGAGCAGTACTTC. This gives the protein CASSLSTSLEQYF.